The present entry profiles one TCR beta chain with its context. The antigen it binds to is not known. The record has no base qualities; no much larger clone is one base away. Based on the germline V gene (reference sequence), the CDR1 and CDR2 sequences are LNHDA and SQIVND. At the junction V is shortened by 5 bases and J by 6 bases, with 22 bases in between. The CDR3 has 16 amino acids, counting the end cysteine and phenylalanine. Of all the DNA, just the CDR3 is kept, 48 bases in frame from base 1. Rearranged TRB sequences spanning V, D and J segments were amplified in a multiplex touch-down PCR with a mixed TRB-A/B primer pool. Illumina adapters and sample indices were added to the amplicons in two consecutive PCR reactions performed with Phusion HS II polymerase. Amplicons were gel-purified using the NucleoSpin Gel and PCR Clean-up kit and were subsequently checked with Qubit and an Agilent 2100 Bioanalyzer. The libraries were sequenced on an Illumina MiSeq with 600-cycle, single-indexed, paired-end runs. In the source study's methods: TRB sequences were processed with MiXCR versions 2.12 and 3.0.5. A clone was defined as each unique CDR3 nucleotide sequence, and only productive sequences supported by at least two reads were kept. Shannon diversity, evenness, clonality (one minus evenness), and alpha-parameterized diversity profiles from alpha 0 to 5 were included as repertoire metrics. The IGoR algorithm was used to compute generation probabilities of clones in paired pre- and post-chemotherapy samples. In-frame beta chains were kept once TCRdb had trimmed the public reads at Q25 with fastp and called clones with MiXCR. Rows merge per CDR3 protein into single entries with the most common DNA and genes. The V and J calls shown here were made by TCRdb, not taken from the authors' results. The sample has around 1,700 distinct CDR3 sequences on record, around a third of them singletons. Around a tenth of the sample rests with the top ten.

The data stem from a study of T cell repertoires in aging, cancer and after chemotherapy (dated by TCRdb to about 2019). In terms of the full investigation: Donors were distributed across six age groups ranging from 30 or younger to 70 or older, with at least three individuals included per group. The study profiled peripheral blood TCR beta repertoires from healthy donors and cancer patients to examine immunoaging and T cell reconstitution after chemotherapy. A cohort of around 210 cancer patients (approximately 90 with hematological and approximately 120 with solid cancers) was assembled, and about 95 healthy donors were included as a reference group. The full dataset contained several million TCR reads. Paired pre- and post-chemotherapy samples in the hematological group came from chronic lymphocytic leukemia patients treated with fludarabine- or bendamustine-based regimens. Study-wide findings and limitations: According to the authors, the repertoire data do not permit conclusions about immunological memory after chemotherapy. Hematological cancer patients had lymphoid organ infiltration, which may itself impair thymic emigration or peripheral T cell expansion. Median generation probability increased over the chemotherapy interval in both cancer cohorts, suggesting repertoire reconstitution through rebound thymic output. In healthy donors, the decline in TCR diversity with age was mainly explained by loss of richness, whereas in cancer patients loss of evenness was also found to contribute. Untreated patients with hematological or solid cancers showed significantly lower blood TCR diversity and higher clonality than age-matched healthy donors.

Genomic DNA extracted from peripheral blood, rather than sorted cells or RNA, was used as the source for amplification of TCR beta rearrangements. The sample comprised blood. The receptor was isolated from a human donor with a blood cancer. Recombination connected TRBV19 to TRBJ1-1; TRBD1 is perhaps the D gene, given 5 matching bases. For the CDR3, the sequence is CASSVRHGAGEAEAFF. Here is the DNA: TGTGCCAGTAGTGTGAGACATGGGGCCGGGGAGGCTGAAGCTTTCTTT.